The rows below give T cell receptor beta chains drawn from one sample of a study of cytomegalovirus exposure and HLA in healthy donors. The data were produced by immunoSEQ multiplex PCR, yet TCRdb's version contains in-frame clones alone and is incomplete. The data show 200,000 or so clones, 82% seen once. The specimen was PBMCs. The source of these receptors is a boy aged 2 to 10 in good health and CMV-seronegative. Each CDR3 is given without its conserved first and last residue. Each record gives: V gene, J gene, CDR3 protein.

TRBV29-1	TRBJ2-1	SVGDTADLNEQF
TRBV28	TRBJ1-5	ASTQGFDQPQH
TRBV4-1	TRBJ2-5	ASSQVVAKETQY
TRBV6-1	TRBJ2-7	ASSGGPGGFSYEQY
TRBV7-2	TRBJ2-1	ASSSGLATNNEQF
TRBV9	TRBJ1-1	ASSSWTGLNTEAF
TRBV28	TRBJ1-1	ASRSPMYTEAF
TRBV7-9	TRBJ1-1	ASSLGQGASTF
TRBV10-3	TRBJ2-3	AISGWASDTQY
TRBV5-1	.	ASSLGQGGEQY
TRBV7-9	TRBJ2-7	SSSLLTGTGSYEQY
TRBV4-2	TRBJ1-1	ASSQDLQSSRPEAF
TRBV6-5	TRBJ1-6	ASRTPGQGDSPLH
TRBV6-1	TRBJ1-1	ASSEQGSFNTEAF
TRBV7-2	TRBJ2-5	ASSPRTGETQY
TRBV19	TRBJ1-1	ASSVDRDTEAF
TRBV29-1	TRBJ2-7	SVEGRAYEQY
TRBV10-3	TRBJ2-3	AISESRTGGEDTQY
TRBV23-1	TRBJ2-6	ASSRAGLAGTSTFPGANVLT
TRBV27	TRBJ1-5	ASSSDRTQPQH
TRBV7-2	TRBJ1-6	ASSPGWSSSPLH
TRBV9	TRBJ1-2	ASSVGQGAYYGYT